Sequencing of this TCR beta chain was carried out in a study of CD8 T cells in ankylosing spondylitis. Whole-study results and caveats: There were earlier reports of some motif variants in reactive arthritis synovial fluid and blood. Characteristic of ankylosing spondylitis blood, it appeared, was a TCR beta motif comprising fewer than 10 highly homologous variants.

The V gene's germline CDR1 is DFQATT and CDR2 SNEGSKA (reference sequence). The length of the CDR3 is 16 residues. The V end lost 5 bases, the J end lost 4 bases, and 20 bases lay between the germline ends. Libraries of TCR beta came from quantitative 5'-RACE with molecular barcodes. TCRdb re-called the 5' RACE reads through MiXCR, storing one row per CDR3 protein. The sample yields 300,000 to 350,000 distinct CDR3 sequences, roughly 20% seen once. This clonotype came up a few times. Its antigen is as yet unknown. This chain connects TRBV20-1 to TRBJ2-2; D is undetermined. Sequenced sample: blood, either unsorted or a sorted T cell fraction (not recorded which). The sequence derives from a female donor with ankylosing spondylitis or in good health (not recorded which). The CDR3, as DNA: TGCAGTGCTCTTGGACCGTATGCGTCGGGCACCGGGGAGCTGTTTTTT. It codes for CSALGPYASGTGELFF.